The T cell receptor (beta chain) under discussion was sequenced for a study of spatial heterogeneity in lung cancer. Study details: The study observed each unique TCR and UMI combination more than ten times on average in raw reads. Findings and limits, study-wide: Circulating ubiquitous expanded tumor TCRs were observed more frequently at resection than at follow-up.

About this clonotype itself: Its antigen is not identified.

V dropped 1 base and J dropped 8; count of bases not matched to a gene: 0. This CDR3 spans 12 amino acids. Per the germline V gene, CDR1 is GTSNPN and CDR2 is SVGIG (reference sequence). TCR cDNA molecules each had a unique molecular identifier. Via MiXCR, TCRdb re-called the 5' RACE reads, giving one row per CDR3 protein. This sample yields around 92,000 distinct CDR3 sequences, of which about an eighth are seen a single time; under 50% belongs to the top ten. Time point reported: sample taken at primary tumor resection. TCRs were sequenced from unsorted whole RNA of tumor, nontumor lung or PBMC. Samples were donated by 72 untreated early-stage non-small cell lung cancer patients.

The rearrangement joins TRBV30 to TRBJ1-4, with TRBD1 matching over 8 bases. The clonotype originates from a male donor with early-stage non-small cell lung cancer. The specimen was PBMCs, collected at surgery. CDR3 protein: CAWSGTGEKLFF. CDR3 in DNA: TGTGCCTGGAGTGGGACAGGGGAAAAACTGTTTTTT. The full variable domain, its missing parts supplied by reference TRBV30 and TRBJ1-4, is SQTIHQWPATLVQPVGSPLSLECTVEGTSNPNLYWYRQAAGRGLQLLFYSVGIGQISSEVPQNLSASRPQDRQFILSSKKLLLSDSGFYLCAWSGTGEKLFFGSGTQLSVL.